Sequencing of this T cell receptor (beta chain) was carried out in a study of blood T cell repertoires in COVID-19. Turning to the study itself: Researchers got acute and convalescent COVID-19 samples from the United States, Italy and Spain. From T cells, B-cell-depleted T cells, or PBMCs came the material, which was cDNA or gDNA.

V was trimmed by 3 bases and J by 1 base, leaving 12 bases between them. CDR1 and CDR2 from the germline V gene are SGHTA and FQGTGA. This CDR3 is built from 15 residues. Original processing methods: How many nucleated cells were present was estimated from reference gene primer amplification. Produced via immunoSEQ multiplex PCR; TCRdb's table is partial and in-frame only. V and J calls and clone size are as listed in that table; D and trimming were resolved from the DNA. The sample lists 65,000 to 100,000 clones, approximately 78% occurring once. The receptor was isolated from a woman aged 80 or older with acute or convalescent COVID-19. Sequenced: peripheral blood. The chain is built from TRBV7-3 and TRBJ1-1; tentatively, D is TRBD1 (6 bases). The CDR3 DNA reads as TGTGCCAGCAGCTTCACCGGGACACCGAACACTGAAGCTTTCTTT. Amino acids: CASSFTGTPNTEAFF.